The T cell receptor beta chain described here comes from a study of blood T cell repertoires in COVID-19. Overall study context: Italy, Spain and the United States were the sources of the convalescent and acute COVID-19 samples.

Germline CDR1 is SGHTA and CDR2 is FQGNSA. The CDR3 runs to 15 residues. V lost 4 bases, J lost 7 bases, and 14 bases lay in between. This clone was seen more than once but under ten times. Using immunoSEQ multiplex PCR, the repertoire was profiled, and TCRdb retains in-frame clones only, with some absent. This sample has around 97,000 clones, with about 80% found just once. Sample: peripheral blood. J is TRBJ1-6 and V is TRBV7-2; D is perhaps TRBD1 (5 bases). The source of this sequence is a man between 65 and 79 years old with acute or convalescent COVID-19. Here the CDR3 DNA reads TGTGCCAGCAGCTCGAGGTGGGGGGGGAATTCACCCCTCCACTTT. Protein sequence: CASSSRWGGNSPLHF.